The rows below give T cell receptor beta chains drawn from one sample of a study of neurological immune-mediated disorders. TCRdb recomputed calls from the 5' RACE reads with MiXCR, one row per CDR3 protein. The table shows approximately 70,000 distinct CDR3 sequences, with 3.5% to 5% occurring only once. Sequencing was performed on PBMCs. The receptors come from a young man with multiple sclerosis. The CDR3 runs from the conserved cysteine through the conserved F or W. The order of the fields is clone size, V gene, D gene, J gene, CDR3 DNA, CDR3 protein. A D gene is named only where the DNA matches it firmly. Not all rows give a size; the values are once, few, many and, for expanded clones, a class.

.,TRBV21-1,.,TRBJ1-2,TGTGCCAGCATCCGACCGGGACAGAACTATGGCTACACCTTC,CASIRPGQNYGYTF
.,TRBV10-3,.,TRBJ2-1,TGTGCCATCAAGTTATCAGGGGAGCAGTTCTTC,CAIKLSGEQFF
many,TRBV20-1,TRBD2,TRBJ2-2,TGCAGTGCTACTCTCGGGGGGGACCCGAACACCGGGGAGCTGTTTTTT,CSATLGGDPNTGELFF
many,TRBV2,TRBD1,TRBJ1-1,TGTGCCAGCAGCGACAGGGGGCCGGGGGCTTTCTTT,CASSDRGPGAFF
many,TRBV2,TRBD2,TRBJ2-5,TGTGCCAGCAGCGCTAGCGGGGGTAGCGAGACCCAGTACTTC,CASSASGGSETQYF
many,TRBV10-3,.,TRBJ2-7,TGTGCCATCAGGCAGGCTAACAGGGCTGGAGAGCAGTACTTC,CAIRQANRAGEQYF
.,TRBV10-3,.,TRBJ1-1,TGTGCCATCAGTGATCGGGAGAACACTGAAGCTTTCTTT,CAISDRENTEAFF
many,TRBV10-1,.,TRBJ2-2,TGCGCCAGCAGCCTCAGGGTCACCGGGGAGCTGTTTTTT,CASSLRVTGELFF
few,TRBV20-1,.,TRBJ1-2,TGCAGTGCTGCCCGGGACATGGACTATGGCTACACCTTC,CSAARDMDYGYTF
many,TRBV27,.,TRBJ1-1,TGTGCCAGCAGTTTATTGAGGTGGGGGAACACTGAAGCTTTCTTT,CASSLLRWGNTEAFF
many,TRBV7-9,.,TRBJ1-5,TGTGCCAGCAGCTTAACAGGTGGCAATCAGCCCCAGCATTTT,CASSLTGGNQPQHF
many,TRBV5-1,TRBD2,TRBJ2-3,TGCGCCAGCAGCTTGGTGGCTAGCGGAACAGATACGCAGTATTTT,CASSLVASGTDTQYF
many,TRBV7-9,.,TRBJ1-5,TGTGCCAGCAGCTTAGGCAGGGGCGATCAGCCCCAGCATTTT,CASSLGRGDQPQHF
many,TRBV2,.,TRBJ2-5,TGTGCCAGCAGGTTTAATGGGGAGACCCAGTACTTC,CASRFNGETQYF
many,TRBV29-1,.,TRBJ2-5,TGCAGCGTTGAAGAGGAGGGACCCGGCGGGACCCAGTACTTC,CSVEEEGPGGTQYF
few,TRBV25-1,.,TRBJ2-7,TGTGCCAGCGAGGGGCCTTACACCTACGAGCAGTACTTC,CASEGPYTYEQYF
many,TRBV20-1,TRBD1,TRBJ2-7,TGCAGTGCTAGAGAGCGGGACAGGGGAACCTACGAGCAGTACTTC,CSARERDRGTYEQYF
.,TRBV5-8,.,TRBJ1-2,TGTGCCAGCAGCTGGGACAAGGGCTACACCTTC,CASSWDKGYTF
many,TRBV9,TRBD1,TRBJ2-1,TGTGCCAGCAGCTTAAAGCTGGGACAGGGGGCCCACAATGAGCAGTTCTTC,CASSLKLGQGAHNEQFF
many,TRBV7-2,TRBD1,TRBJ2-7,TGTGCCAGCAGCTTCGGGACAGGGGGCGTGCAGTACTTC,CASSFGTGGVQYF
many,TRBV21-1,.,TRBJ2-7,TGTGCCAGCCGCGAACCCGGCCCTCGGGGATACGAGCAGTACTTC,CASREPGPRGYEQYF
many,TRBV15,.,TRBJ1-1,TGTGCCACCAGCAGACAGGTCGGAGACACTGAAGCTTTCTTT,CATSRQVGDTEAFF
many,TRBV11-2,.,TRBJ2-7,TGTGCCAGCAGCCGAAGCAGGGGTCAAGCGTACGAGCAGTACTTC,CASSRSRGQAYEQYF
many,TRBV9,TRBD1,TRBJ2-2,TGTGCCAGCAGCTCTGACAGGGGAGGCTCCGGGGAGCTGTTTTTT,CASSSDRGGSGELFF
many,TRBV7-9,TRBD2,TRBJ2-6,TGTGCCAGCAGCTTATCTCTAGCGGGGGGTTCGAGCTCTGGGGCCAACGTCCTGACTTTC,CASSLSLAGGSSSGANVLTF
many,TRBV5-5,.,TRBJ2-1,TGTGCCAGCAGCTTGGGGGACACATACAATGAGCAGTTCTTC,CASSLGDTYNEQFF
few,TRBV7-8,TRBD2,TRBJ2-7,TGTGCCAGCAGCTTAGTCGGGACTAGCGGCTTCTACGAGCAGTACTTC,CASSLVGTSGFYEQYF
few,TRBV12-3/TRBV12-4,.,TRBJ1-5,TGTGCCAGCAGTCAGTTACTCCTCAATCAGCCCCAGAATTTT,CASSQLLLNQPQNF
many,TRBV12-3/TRBV12-4,.,TRBJ2-1,TGTGCCAGCAGCCCAACAGGTTGGCCGTTCTTC,CASSPTGWPFF
many,TRBV4-1,TRBD2,TRBJ2-2,TGCGCCAGCAGCCAAGGGGGAGCGGGGGTCAACACCGGGGAGCTGTTTTTT,CASSQGGAGVNTGELFF
many,TRBV6-2/TRBV6-3,.,TRBJ2-1,TGTGCCAGCAGTTTCGTCGAGTCCTACAATGAGCAGTTCTTC,CASSFVESYNEQFF
many,TRBV4-2,TRBD2,TRBJ2-5,TGTGCCAGCAGCCAAGATTCTAGCGGGGGTTTGGTGGAGACCCAGTACTTC,CASSQDSSGGLVETQYF
many,TRBV20-1,.,TRBJ1-2,TGCAGTGCTAGCGAACGTCGGGGGATTTATGGCTACACCTTC,CSASERRGIYGYTF
many,TRBV11-2,TRBD2,TRBJ2-3,TGTGCCAGCAGCCCGTCTAGCGGGGGCTATTCCACGCAGTATTTT,CASSPSSGGYSTQYF
many,TRBV3-1,.,TRBJ1-6,TGTGCCAGCAGCCAAGGGCCCCGTGGTTCACCCCTCCACTTT,CASSQGPRGSPLHF
many,TRBV10-2,.,TRBJ2-3,TGCGCCAGCAGTGAGTTGCGGGGCCGATCATTTGCAGATACGCAGTATTTT,CASSELRGRSFADTQYF
many,TRBV10-3,TRBD1,TRBJ1-6,TGTGCCCAGACAGGGAATTTGGGTTCACCCCTCCACTTT,CAQTGNLGSPLHF
many,TRBV12-5,.,TRBJ1-1,TGTGCTAGTGGCCAGATTTACACTGAAGCTTTCTTT,CASGQIYTEAFF
.,TRBV3-1,.,TRBJ2-7,TGTGCCAGCAGCCAAGAGGGTGGGGGGGCTGCGCGGGAGCAGTACTTC,CASSQEGGGAAREQYF
.,TRBV10-1,TRBD1,TRBJ2-7,TGCGCCAGCAGTGCAACAGGGGGCTACGAGCAGTACTTC,CASSATGGYEQYF
many,TRBV7-3,TRBD1,TRBJ2-3,TGTCCGAGAAAGCAGGGGGCTAGTGCGCAGTATTTT,CPRKQGASAQYF
many,TRBV3-1,.,TRBJ1-6,TGTGCCAGCAGCCAAGTTCCTTCACCCCTCCACTTT,CASSQVPSPLHF
many,TRBV5-1,TRBD1,TRBJ2-2,TGCGCCAGCAGCGAGGGACAGCCTTACACCGGGGAGCTGTTTTTT,CASSEGQPYTGELFF
.,TRBV5-1,TRBD1,TRBJ1-6,TGCGCCAGCAGCCCGGGACAGCCGAATTCACCCCTCCACTTT,CASSPGQPNSPLHF
many,TRBV6-1,.,TRBJ1-2,TGTGCCAGCAGTGAAGCACCGGCGGGCTATGGCTACACCTTC,CASSEAPAGYGYTF
many,TRBV27,.,TRBJ1-1,TGTGCCAGCAGTTTATGGGGGAACACTGAAGCTTTCTTT,CASSLWGNTEAFF
many,TRBV10-2,.,TRBJ2-3,TGCGCCAGCAGTGAGTGGGCAGGGAGCCACACAGATACGCAGTATTTT,CASSEWAGSHTDTQYF
many,TRBV5-1,.,TRBJ2-5,TGCGCCAGCAGCTTGGGTAGCGGAGAGACCCAGTACTTC,CASSLGSGETQYF
many,TRBV5-1,.,TRBJ2-3,TGCGCCAGCAGCTTTGCACTCTCTGTGGATACGCAGTATTTT,CASSFALSVDTQYF
.,TRBV6-5,.,TRBJ1-5,TGTGCCAGCAACCTGCCGGGTCAGCCCCAGAATTTT,CASNLPGQPQNF
many,TRBV20-1,TRBD2,TRBJ2-7,TGCAGTGCTAGAGAAAATAGCGGGGGGACCTACGAGCAGTACTTC,CSARENSGGTYEQYF
many,TRBV7-9,TRBD2,TRBJ2-6,TGTGCCAGCAGCTTAGCGGCGGGGGCTGGGGCCAACGTCCTGACTTTC,CASSLAAGAGANVLTF
many,TRBV5-1,.,TRBJ2-3,TGCGCCAGCAGCCCGCAACATAGCACAGATACGCAGTATTTT,CASSPQHSTDTQYF